This T cell receptor beta chain was profiled in a study of blood T cell repertoires in COVID-19 (dated by TCRdb to the early 2020s). As for the study more broadly: Samples from collaborators originated in the United States, Italy and Spain and spanned both the acute and convalescent phases of COVID-19. Where HLA class I and class II types were available, the types were taken from metadata supplied by the sample provider, not from assay-based typing. A de-identified subject ID, COVID-19 status, age in years and sex were almost always included in the sample metadata. The material from the prospective study consisted of cDNA or gDNA derived from T cells, B-cell-depleted T cells, or PBMCs. Samples were obtained from the ongoing ImmuneRACE study (first 160 participants) and from about 1,300 subjects provided by 6 global collaborators. Deeply sampled blood TCRbeta repertoires from subjects exposed to, actively infected with, or recovered from COVID-19 were included in the dataset. A freely available public database, intended as a resource for researchers studying the immune response to SARS-CoV-2, is where the repertoires were released.

The immunoSEQ Assay, a bias-controlled multiplex PCR, was used to amplify TCRbeta CDR3 regions from genomic DNA. As for the authors' bioinformatics: The number of nucleated cells in each sample was estimated from the amplification of reference gene primers within the assay. Sequence reads were collapsed and filtered to measure the absolute abundance of every unique TCRbeta CDR3 rearrangement. For each sample, productive Simpson clonality was calculated as the square root of Simpson's diversity index over productive rearrangements. In TCRdb, the immuneACCESS table is reduced to in-frame sequences with V and J assigned. These tables do not hold every clone; where another copy was compared, an unresolved V gene accounts for under half, and the others remain unexplained. V and J calls plus clone size are reproduced from that table; the DNA served to infer D and trimming. The sample table contains around 300,000 clones; only one count was recorded for 85% of them. The ten biggest clones cover around 3.9% of the sample.

V is cut by 5 bases and J by 6 bases, and the space between the germline ends is 10 bases. The CDR1 and CDR2 encoded by the germline V gene are SNHLY and FYNNEI. The CDR3 starts with the cysteine, ends with the phenylalanine, and has 12 residues. This entry keeps only the CDR3 DNA: 36 bases, framed from base 1. The collaborating institutions used their own protocols to collect whole blood in K2EDTA tubes. Collaborator samples were shipped for TCRbeta analysis as frozen whole blood, isolated PBMCs, or DNA extracted from either sample type. General conclusions and limits of the study: How much clinical and demographic metadata was included differed by source and by participant, and the metadata was provided uncurated.

Regarding this clone: What antigen it recognizes has not been identified. No quality values exist for individual bases; no much larger clone is one base distant.

The sample consisted of peripheral blood. The origin of this receptor is a woman between 45 and 60 years old with active or convalescent COVID-19. The chain is encoded by TRBV2 joined to TRBJ1-2, with a weak D call of TRBD1 (6 bases match). In nucleotides, the sequence is TGTGCCAGCAGTCTGGACAGAGATGGCTACACCTTC. Its product reads: CASSLDRDGYTF.